This T cell receptor beta chain was recovered during a study of vaccination and CD4 T cells after COVID-19. Germline assignment: CDR1 SGHTA and CDR2 FQGNSA. The CDR3 extends over 14 amino acids. V lost 1 base and J lost 0, with 6 bases in between. Sequencing of DNA taken from cultured CD4+ T cells relied on the Oncomine TCR Beta short-read assay. TCRdb re-called the PCR reads through MiXCR, storing one row per CDR3 protein. The top ten clones hold 12% of a sample with approximately 7,700 distinct CDR3 sequences, roughly 53% of them seen once. Points on this clonotype: As yet, its antigen is unknown.

The treatment was: approximately 9-day PBMC culture with coronavirus spike peptide pools or control peptides (ViraFEST assay). Researchers collected the unexposed donor's CD4+ T cells before the COVID-19 pandemic (2011-2018). Sequenced material: CD4+ T cells from blood, cultured in vitro. The chain joins TRBV7-2 to TRBJ1-2; no firm D call. The origin of this receptor is a human donor in good health. The DNA of the CDR3 is TGTGCCAGCAGCTTAGAGACTACTAACTATGGCTACACCTTC. Translating gives CASSLETTNYGYTF.